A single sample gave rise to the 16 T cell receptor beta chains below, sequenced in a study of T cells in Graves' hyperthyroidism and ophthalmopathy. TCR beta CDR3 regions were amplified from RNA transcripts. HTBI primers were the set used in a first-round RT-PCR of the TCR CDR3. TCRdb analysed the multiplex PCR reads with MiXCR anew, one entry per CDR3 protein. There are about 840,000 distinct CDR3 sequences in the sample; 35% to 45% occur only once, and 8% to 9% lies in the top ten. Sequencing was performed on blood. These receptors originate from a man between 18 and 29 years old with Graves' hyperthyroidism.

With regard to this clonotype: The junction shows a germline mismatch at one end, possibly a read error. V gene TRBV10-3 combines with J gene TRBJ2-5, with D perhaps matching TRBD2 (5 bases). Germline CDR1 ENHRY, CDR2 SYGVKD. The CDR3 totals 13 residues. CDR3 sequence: CASSLAGQETRYF. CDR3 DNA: TGTGCCAGCAGCCTTGCGGGCCAAGAGACCCGGTACTTC.

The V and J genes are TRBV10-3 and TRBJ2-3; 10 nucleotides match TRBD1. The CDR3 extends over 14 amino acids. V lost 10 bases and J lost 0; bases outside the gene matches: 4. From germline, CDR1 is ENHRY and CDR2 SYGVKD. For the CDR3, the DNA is TGTGCCACCGGGACAGGGGATAGCACAGATACGCAGTATTTT. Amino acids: CATGTGDSTDTQYF.

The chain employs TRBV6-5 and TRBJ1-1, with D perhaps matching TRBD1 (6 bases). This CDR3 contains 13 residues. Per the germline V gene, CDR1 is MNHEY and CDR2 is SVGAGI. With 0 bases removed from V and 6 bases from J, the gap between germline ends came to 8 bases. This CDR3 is CASSYSRGPEAFF. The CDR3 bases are TGTGCCAGCAGTTACTCCCGGGGGCCTGAAGCTTTCTTT.

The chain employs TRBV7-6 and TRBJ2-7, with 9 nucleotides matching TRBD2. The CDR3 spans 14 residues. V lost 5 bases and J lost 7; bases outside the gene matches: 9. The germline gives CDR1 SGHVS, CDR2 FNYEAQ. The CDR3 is CASSQGLAPREQYF. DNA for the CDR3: TGTGCCAGCAGCCAAGGACTAGCGCCCCGGGAGCAGTACTTC.

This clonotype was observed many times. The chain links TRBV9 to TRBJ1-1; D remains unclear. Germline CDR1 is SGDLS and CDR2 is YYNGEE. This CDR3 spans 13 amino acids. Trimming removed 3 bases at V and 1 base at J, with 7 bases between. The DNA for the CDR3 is TGTGCCAGCAGCGAGACACCGAACACTGAAGCTTTCTTT. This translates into CASSETPNTEAFF.

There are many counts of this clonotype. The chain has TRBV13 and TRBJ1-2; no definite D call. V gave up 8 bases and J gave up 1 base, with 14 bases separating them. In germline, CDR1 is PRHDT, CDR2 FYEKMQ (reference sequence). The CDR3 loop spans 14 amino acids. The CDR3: CASDGQQRNYGYTF. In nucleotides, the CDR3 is TGTGCCAGCGATGGGCAGCAACGTAACTATGGCTACACCTTC.

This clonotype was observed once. The CDR3 DNA is TGTGCCAGCAGCTTGAAAGGGACAGCCGAAGGCTACTACTTC. Encoded protein: CASSLKGTAEGYYF. V gene TRBV7-9 combines with J gene TRBJ2-5, with 7 positions matching TRBD1. The J segment lost 14 bases and the V segment lost 3 bases, leaving 15 bases of the junction unmatched. Germline V gene lookup returns CDR1 SEHNR and CDR2 FQNEAQ (reference sequence). The CDR3 consists of 14 residues.

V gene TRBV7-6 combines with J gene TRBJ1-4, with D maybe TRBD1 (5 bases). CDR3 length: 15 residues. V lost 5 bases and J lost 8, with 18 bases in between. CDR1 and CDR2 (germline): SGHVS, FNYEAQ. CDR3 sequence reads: CASSTRDRVEEKLFF. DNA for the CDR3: TGTGCCAGCAGCACCCGGGACCGGGTTGAGGAAAAACTGTTTTTT.

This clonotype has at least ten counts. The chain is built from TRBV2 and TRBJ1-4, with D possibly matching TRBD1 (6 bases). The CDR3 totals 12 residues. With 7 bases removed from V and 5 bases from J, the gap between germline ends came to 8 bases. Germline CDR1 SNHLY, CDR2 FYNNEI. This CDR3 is CASNRVNEKLFF. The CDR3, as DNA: TGTGCCAGCAACAGGGTGAATGAAAAACTGTTTTTT.

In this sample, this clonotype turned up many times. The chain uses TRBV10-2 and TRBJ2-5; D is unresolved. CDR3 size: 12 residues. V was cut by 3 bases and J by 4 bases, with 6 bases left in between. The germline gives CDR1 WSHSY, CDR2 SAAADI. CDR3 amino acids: CASSDRRETQYF. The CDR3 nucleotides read TGCGCCAGCAGTGACAGACGAGAGACCCAGTACTTC.

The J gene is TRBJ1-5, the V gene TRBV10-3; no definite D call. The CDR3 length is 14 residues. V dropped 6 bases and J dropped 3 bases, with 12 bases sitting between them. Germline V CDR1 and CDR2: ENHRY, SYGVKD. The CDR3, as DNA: TGTGCCATCAGGGCCGACACTCACAATCAGCCCCAGCATTTT. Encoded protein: CAIRADTHNQPQHF.

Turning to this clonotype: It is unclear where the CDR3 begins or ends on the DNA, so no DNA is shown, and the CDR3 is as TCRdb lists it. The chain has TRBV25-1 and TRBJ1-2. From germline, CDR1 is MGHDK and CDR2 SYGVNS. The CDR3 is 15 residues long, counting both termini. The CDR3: CACSARGTANYGYTF.

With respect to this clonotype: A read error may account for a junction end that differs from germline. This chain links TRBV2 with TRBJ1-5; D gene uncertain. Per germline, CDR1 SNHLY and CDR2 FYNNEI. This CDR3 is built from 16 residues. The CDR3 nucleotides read TGTTCCAGCACCTCGCGGCCGACGGGTAGCAATCAGCCCCAGCATTTT. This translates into CSSTSRPTGSNQPQHF.

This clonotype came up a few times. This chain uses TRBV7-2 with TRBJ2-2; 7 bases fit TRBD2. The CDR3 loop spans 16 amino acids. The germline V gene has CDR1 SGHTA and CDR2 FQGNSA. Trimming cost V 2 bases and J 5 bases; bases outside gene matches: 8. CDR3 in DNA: TGTGCCAGCAGCTTATATCGGGAGGCGGGAACCGGGGAGCTGTTTTTT. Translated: CASSLYREAGTGELFF. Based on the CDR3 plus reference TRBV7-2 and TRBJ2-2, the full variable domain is GAGVSQSPSNKVTEKGKDVELRCDPISGHTALYWYRQSLGQGLEFLIYFQGNSAPDKSGLPSDRFSAERTGGSVSTLTIQRTQQEDSAVYLCASSLYREAGTGELFFGEGSRLTVL.

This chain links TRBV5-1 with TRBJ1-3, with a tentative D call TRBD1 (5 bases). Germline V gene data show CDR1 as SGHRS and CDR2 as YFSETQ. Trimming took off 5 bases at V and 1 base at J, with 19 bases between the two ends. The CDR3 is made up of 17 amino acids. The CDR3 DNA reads TGCGCCAGCAGTTCAACGACCGGGACGCGGTCTGGAAACACCATATATTTT. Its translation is CASSSTTGTRSGNTIYF.

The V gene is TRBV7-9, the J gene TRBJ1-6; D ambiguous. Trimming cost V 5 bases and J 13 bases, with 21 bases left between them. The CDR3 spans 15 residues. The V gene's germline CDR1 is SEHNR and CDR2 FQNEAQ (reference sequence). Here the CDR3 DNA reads TGTGCCAGCAGCCAAGTCGTCACGGTGAACGCCCCCCTCCACTTT. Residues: CASSQVVTVNAPLHF.